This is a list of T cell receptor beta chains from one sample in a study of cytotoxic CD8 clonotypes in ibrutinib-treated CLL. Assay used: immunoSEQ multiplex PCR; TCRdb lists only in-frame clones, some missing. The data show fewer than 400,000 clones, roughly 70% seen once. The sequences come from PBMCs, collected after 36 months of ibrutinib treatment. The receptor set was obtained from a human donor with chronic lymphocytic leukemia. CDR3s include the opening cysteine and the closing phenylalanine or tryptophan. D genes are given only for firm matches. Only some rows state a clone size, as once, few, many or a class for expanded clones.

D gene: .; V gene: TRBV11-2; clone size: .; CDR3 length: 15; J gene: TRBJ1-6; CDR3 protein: CASSLFDGLESPLHF; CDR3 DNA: TGTGCCAGCAGCTTATTTGACGGACTGGAATCACCCCTCCACTTT
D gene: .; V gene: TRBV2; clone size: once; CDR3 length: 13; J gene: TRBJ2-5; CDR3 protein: CASTGTEGTAQYF; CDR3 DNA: TGTGCCAGCACCGGCACTGAGGGAACCGCCCAGTACTTC
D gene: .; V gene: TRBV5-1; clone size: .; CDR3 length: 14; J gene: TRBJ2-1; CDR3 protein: CASSSGQTNNEQFF; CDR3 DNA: TGCGCCAGCAGCTCAGGACAGACAAACAATGAGCAGTTCTTC
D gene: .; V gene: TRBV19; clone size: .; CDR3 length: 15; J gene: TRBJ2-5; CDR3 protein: CASSMDYRGQETQYF; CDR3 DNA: TGTGCCAGTAGTATGGACTACAGGGGCCAAGAGACCCAGTACTTC
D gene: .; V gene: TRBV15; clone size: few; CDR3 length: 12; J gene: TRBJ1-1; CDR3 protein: CATSRENTEAFF; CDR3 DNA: TGTGCCACCAGCAGAGAGAACACTGAAGCTTTCTTT
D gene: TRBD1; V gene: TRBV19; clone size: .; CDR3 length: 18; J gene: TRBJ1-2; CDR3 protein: CASSEVRQGNSPLYGYTF; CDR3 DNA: TGTGCCAGTAGTGAAGTCCGACAGGGGAATTCACCCCTCTATGGCTACACCTTC
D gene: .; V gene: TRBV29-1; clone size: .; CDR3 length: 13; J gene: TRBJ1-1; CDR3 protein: CSVRRQGVNEAFF; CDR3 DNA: TGCAGCGTGAGGAGACAAGGGGTTAATGAAGCTTTCTTT
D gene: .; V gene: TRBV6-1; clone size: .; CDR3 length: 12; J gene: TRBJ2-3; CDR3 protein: CASRGFTDTQYF; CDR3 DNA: TGTGCCAGCAGGGGTTTTACAGATACGCAGTATTTT
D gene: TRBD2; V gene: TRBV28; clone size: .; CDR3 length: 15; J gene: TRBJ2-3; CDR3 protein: CASSSPGLATDTQYF; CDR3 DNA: TGTGCCAGCAGTTCGCCCGGACTAGCCACAGATACGCAGTATTTT
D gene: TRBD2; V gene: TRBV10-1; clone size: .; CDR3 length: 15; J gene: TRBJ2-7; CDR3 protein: CASSDPGLASNEQYF; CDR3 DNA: TGCGCCAGCAGTGATCCGGGACTAGCGTCAAACGAGCAGTACTTC